Listed below are T cell receptor beta chains from one sample, sequenced in a study of shared clonotypes between healthy human individuals. Sequencing used immunoSEQ multiplex PCR; TCRdb keeps in-frame clones, though not all of them. The sample holds some 650,000 clones; more than 95% are singletons and the top ten take about 0.057%. The sample comprised naive CD4+ T cells sorted from blood. The receptors shown here come from a woman younger than 45 in good health. Both conserved end residues are part of each CDR3. D genes are given only for firm matches. Where a row states a size, it is once, few, many or the class of an expanded clone; other rows omit it.

TRBV7-9,-,-,CASTTRGSIVYEQYF
TRBV28,-,-,CASRGGEAFF
TRBV29-1,TRBD1,-,CSVLEEDRGRDEQYF
TRBV29-1,TRBD2,-,CSVELTSGMPEQYF
TRBV30,TRBD2,-,CACNPSGITGELFF
TRBV7-2,TRBD2,-,CASSLDSSGRGNTQYF
TRBV11-2,-,-,CASSPQLGTDTQYF
TRBV11-2,-,-,CASSSIDRGQKPYEQYF
TRBV5-4,-,-,CASSLVTGYGYTF
TRBV25-1,-,-,CASSPPISYEQYF
TRBV27,TRBD2,-,CASSLFSTGTSRYNEQFF
TRBV18,TRBD1,-,CASSTGQGNTGELFF
TRBV7-9,-,-,CASSFFPGRGQETQYF
TRBV5-5,-,-,CASSLTGPPEAFF
TRBV5-8,TRBD1,-,CASSFTGGGFPNEKLFF
TRBV19,TRBD1,-,CASNLGQLNTGELFF
TRBV27,TRBD1,-,CASSLSGPGQGIYGYTF
TRBV10-3,-,-,CAISARDGETQYF
TRBV6-1,-,-,CASSEAYSGELFF
TRBV6-6,-,-,CASSYPPSGEETQYF
TRBV27,TRBD1,-,CASKTGDTEAFF
TRBV5-6,-,-,CASSLWGAKQPQHF
TRBV28,TRBD1,-,CASSLNPTGDYGYTF
TRBV4-1,-,-,CASSPKGLEQYF
TRBV28,-,-,CASSFMVGGSLEQYF
TRBV7-2,TRBD2,once,CASSLVGTSGTTGELFF
TRBV6-5,TRBD2,-,CASTPGLAETGEQFF
TRBV7-2,-,-,CASIAVTPYEQYF
TRBV9,TRBD1,once,CASSVSTDRLYTIYF
TRBV5-4,-,-,CASSRESGPKPHEQYF
TRBV7-9,-,-,CASSLTAGSTDTQYF
TRBV19,-,-,CASSTSAGETQYF
TRBV7-5,-,-,CVRSLGRGSYNEQFF
TRBV7-9,TRBD1,-,CASSDGTGAGETQYF
TRBV7-8,-,-,CASSLESAGNSYEQYF
TRBV5-1,-,-,CASSLQGRSYEQYF
TRBV27,-,-,CASSLSAGFTGELFF
TRBV7-9,TRBD1,-,CASSIGQVDEKLFF
TRBV18,-,-,CASSPSTLETQYF
TRBV30,TRBD1,-,CAWVDRASEQYF
TRBV5-1,TRBD1,-,CASSGNRGPYEQYF
TRBV5-1,TRBD1,-,CASSFGGKGARNTIYF
TRBV2,-,-,CASSEQGSYNSPLHF
TRBV6-5,-,-,CASSYMGYTEAFF
TRBV5-1,TRBD1,-,CASSSTGKNYGYTF
TRBV27,-,-,CASSKPAGQVRATEQFF
TRBV6-1,TRBD1,once,CASSEVDREWSRQHF
TRBV11-1,TRBD2,-,CASSWTTSGSNSYEQYF
TRBV6-5,TRBD1,-,CASSFDRGPNTEAFF
TRBV9,TRBD1,-,CASSVGTGASTDTQYF
TRBV15,-,-,CATSRDNRVQIEQYF
TRBV19,-,-,CASSGGTTRPYNEQFF
TRBV15,-,-,CATSRDRLVNTGELFF
TRBV19,TRBD2,-,CASSRGSGERNEQFF
TRBV7-2,TRBD2,-,CASSFTSGGGTQYF
TRBV5-1,-,-,CASSLDGRRVGDTQYF